The 22 T cell receptor beta chains below were found in one sample sequenced in a study of shared clonotypes between healthy human individuals. TCRdb's table, derived via immunoSEQ multiplex PCR, lists solely in-frame clones and lacks some. The sample lists 2 million to 2.5 million clones; approximately 93% were seen once. Material for sequencing was naive CD4+ T cells from PBMCs. Sample subset: CD45RA+ positively selected. These receptors were collected from a man aged 18 to 35 in good health. Some clones in this sample may be carry-over from other donors' samples.

This clone was picked up one time. The chain couples TRBV5-4 to TRBJ2-1, with a weak D call TRBD2 (5 bases). CDR3 length: 16 amino acids. Germline V gene data show CDR1 as SGHNT and CDR2 as YYREEE (reference sequence). The ends were cut back, 4 bases at V and 5 bases at J, with 19 bases in the middle. The CDR3 sequence: CASSPRASGSDNEQFF. In DNA form, the CDR3 reads TGTGCCAGCAGCCCCCGGGCCAGCGGATCAGACAATGAGCAGTTCTTC.

The V and J genes are TRBV7-7 and TRBJ2-7, with 8 bases fitting TRBD1. The CDR3 extends over 14 amino acids. The junction had 6 bases not matched to a gene; V was cut back by 5 bases and J by 3 bases. Germline lookup yields CDR1 SSHAT and CDR2 FNYEAQ (reference sequence). CDR3 coding DNA: TGTGCCAGCAGCCCCGACAGGGGAAGCTACGAGCAGTACTTC. Protein product: CASSPDRGSYEQYF.

The chain recombines TRBV5-1 with TRBJ2-3, with D possibly TRBD2 on 5 matching bases. The V gene lost 0 bases and the J gene lost 6 bases, with 17 bases spanning the gap. The CDR3 is made up of 16 amino acids. Looked up from germline, CDR1 is SGHRS and CDR2 is YFSETQ. CDR3 protein: CASSLESSSTTDTQYF. As DNA, the CDR3 is TGCGCCAGCAGCTTGGAGTCGAGTTCGACTACGGATACGCAGTATTTT.

This clone has just one count. V is TRBV28 and J is TRBJ1-1, with D unresolved. Germline loops: CDR1 MDHEN, CDR2 SYDVKM. Trimming removed 6 bases at V and 3 bases at J, with 14 bases between. The CDR3 length is 14 residues. The CDR3 DNA sequence: TGTGCCAGCAGCCCCCAGGCGAGAGACACTGAAGCTTTCTTT. It specifies CASSPQARDTEAFF.

The chain's CDR3 is CASSPEGLADYEQYF. For the CDR3, the DNA is TGTGCCAGCAGCCCAGAGGGACTAGCCGACTACGAGCAGTACTTC. V gene TRBV5-4 combines with J gene TRBJ2-7; 9 bases align to TRBD2. This CDR3 has 15 amino acids. J was trimmed by 3 bases and V by 4 bases; bases with no gene match: 8. CDR1 SGHNT and CDR2 YYREEE come from the germline V gene (reference sequence).

V gene TRBV28 combines with J gene TRBJ2-7, with 11 nucleotides matching TRBD2. Germline V lookup: CDR1 MDHEN, CDR2 SYDVKM. The CDR3 contains 17 residues. V shed 3 bases, J shed 6 bases, and the junction held 13 bases outside the gene matches. The CDR3 protein is CASSFLAGGGLRGEQYF. The CDR3 bases are TGTGCCAGCAGTTTCCTAGCGGGAGGAGGCCTTAGGGGCGAGCAGTACTTC.

The chain employs TRBV14 and TRBJ1-2, with 7 bases aligning to TRBD1. CDR1 and CDR2 from the germline V gene are SGHDN and FVKESK. This CDR3 is built from 15 residues. V trimming: 4 bases; J trimming: 8 bases; junction bases outside the gene matches: 13. DNA for the CDR3: TGTGCCAGCAGCCCCCTACAGGGGATTCCGAGCGGCTACACCTTC. This codes for CASSPLQGIPSGYTF.

Remarks on this clone: The sample carries other DNA sequences with the same CDR3. The chain couples TRBV2 to TRBJ1-3; 7 bases are shared with TRBD1. Looked up from germline, CDR1 is SNHLY and CDR2 is FYNNEI. V was clipped by 6 bases and J by 1 base; unmatched bases: 3. The CDR3 has 14 amino acids. CDR3 DNA sequence: TGTGCCAGCAGCGAACAGGGGTCTGGAAACACCATATATTTT. Its translation is CASSEQGSGNTIYF.

The table lists this clone with a count of one. V and J are TRBV18 and TRBJ1-3; the D is unclear. Trimming removed 2 bases at V and 1 base at J, with 15 bases between. CDR1 is KGHSH, CDR2 LQKENI, per germline. CDR3 length: 17 amino acids. CDR3 region: CASSPVTGDGSGNTIYF. DNA for the CDR3: TGTGCCAGCTCACCAGTAACCGGAGACGGGTCTGGAAACACCATATATTTT.

V and J are TRBV5-8 and TRBJ1-3, with 7 bases fitting TRBD1. Germline-derived CDR1 and CDR2 are SGHTS and YDEGEE. Losses at the gene ends were 4 bases for V and 0 bases for J; bases not matched to a gene: 7. The CDR3 has 16 residues. The CDR3 spells CASSRPDRTSGNTIYF. In DNA form, the CDR3 reads TGTGCCAGCAGCCGCCCGGACAGGACCTCTGGAAACACCATATATTTT.

This chain connects TRBV28 to TRBJ1-1; D gene uncertain. CDR1 and CDR2 (germline): MDHEN, SYDVKM. V was pared by 3 bases and J by 6 bases, with 11 bases between. The CDR3 is 13 residues long. The CDR3 sequence is CASSLKLAAEAFF. CDR3 bases: TGTGCCAGCAGTTTGAAGCTTGCCGCTGAAGCTTTCTTT.

Note on this clone: Additional DNA sequences in this sample encode the identical CDR3. This rearrangement joins TRBV5-1 to TRBJ2-2; a weak D match, TRBD1 (5 bases). CDR3 length: 14 residues. Trimming took off 2 bases at V and 5 bases at J, with 10 bases between the two ends. Per germline, CDR1 SGHRS and CDR2 YFSETQ. CDR3 region: CASSLVRVTGELFF. The CDR3 region has the DNA TGCGCCAGCAGCTTAGTCAGGGTAACCGGGGAGCTGTTTTTT.

The V gene is TRBV19, the J gene TRBJ2-1; D may be TRBD1 (6 bases). The germline V and J ends were trimmed by 6 bases and 5 bases, with 14 bases remaining between them. CDR3 length equals 14 residues. CDR1 LNHDA and CDR2 SQIVND come from the germline V gene (reference sequence). DNA of the CDR3: TGTGCCAGTAGACCAGGACAGTTTCACAATGAGCAGTTCTTC. Its protein product is CASRPGQFHNEQFF.

This chain uses TRBV5-1 with TRBJ1-1; TRBD1 aligns across 7 bases. This CDR3 contains 14 residues. Germline CDR1 SGHRS, CDR2 YFSETQ. The J segment lost 4 bases and the V segment lost 0 bases, leaving 3 bases of the junction unmatched. The CDR3 DNA follows: TGCGCCAGCAGCTTGGACCGACAGGGCACTGAAGCTTTCTTT. This translates into CASSLDRQGTEAFF.

This clone was seen only once. The chain is built from TRBV28 and TRBJ2-7, with unresolved D. The CDR3 spans 12 residues. Germline CDR1 is MDHEN and CDR2 is SYDVKM. Trimming removed 6 bases from V and 3 bases from J, with 9 bases in between. CDR3 loop: CASSPVIYEQYF. The CDR3 nucleotides are TGTGCCAGCAGCCCAGTTATCTACGAGCAGTACTTC.

The chain couples TRBV5-4 to TRBJ2-7; TRBD2 might be the D (6 bases). CDR3 length: 16 residues. The germline V and J ends were trimmed by 2 bases and 2 bases, with 17 bases remaining between them. Germline V lookup: CDR1 SGHNT, CDR2 YYREEE (reference sequence). The chain's CDR3 is CASSFGVGGYAYEQYF. The CDR3, as DNA: TGTGCCAGCAGCTTCGGGGTCGGGGGTTATGCCTACGAGCAGTACTTC.

The chain uses TRBV20-1 and TRBJ2-1, with a weak D call TRBD2 (5 bases). The germline V and J ends were trimmed by 1 base and 15 bases, with 13 bases remaining between them. The CDR3 length is 11 residues. Looked up from germline, CDR1 is DFQATT and CDR2 is SNEGSKA (reference sequence). This chain's CDR3 is CSARGGSSTFF. Here the CDR3 DNA reads TGCAGTGCTAGAGGCGGCTCTAGCACGTTCTTC.

This clone was detected once. The rearrangement links TRBV5-6 to TRBJ1-2; weak D call: TRBD1 (5 bases). Trimming left V 4 bases short and J 1 base short, with 14 bases between. The CDR3 extends over 15 amino acids. Germline values: CDR1 SGHDT, CDR2 YYEEEE. CDR3 sequence: CASSASGARNYGYTF. The CDR3 DNA reads TGTGCCAGCAGCGCTTCCGGGGCCCGTAACTATGGCTACACCTTC. The entire variable domain, with the rest obtained from reference TRBV5-6 and TRBJ1-2, is as follows: DAGVTQSPTHLIKTRGQQVTLRCSPKSGHDTVSWYQQALGQGPQFIFQYYEEEERQRGNFPDRFSGHQFPNYSSELNVNALLLGDSALYLCASSASGARNYGYTFGSGTRLTVV.

The chain is built from TRBV4-3 and TRBJ2-5, with TRBD1 matching 8 bases. The J call is uncertain, as TRBJ2-7 better fits the DNA end. The germline V gene has CDR1 LGHNA and CDR2 YSLEER. CDR3 length: 17 amino acids. The CDR3 loop is CASSQAAGGSTTYEQYF. The CDR3 DNA reads as TGCGCCAGCAGCCAGGCCGCAGGGGGCTCCACTACCTACGAGCAGTACTTC.

The chain carries TRBV9 and TRBJ1-3; D call uncertain. There are 15 residues in the CDR3. V shed 2 bases and J shed 0 bases, with 9 bases lying between them. The germline gives CDR1 SGDLS, CDR2 YYNGEE. The CDR3 here is CASSVRPGSGNTIYF. DNA for the CDR3: TGTGCCAGCAGCGTGAGACCGGGCTCTGGAAACACCATATATTTT.

The V and J genes are TRBV19 and TRBJ1-4; D gene unclear. The V end lost 0 bases, the J end lost 0 bases, and 11 bases lay between the germline ends. The length of the CDR3 is 17 residues. In germline, CDR1 is LNHDA, CDR2 SQIVND (reference sequence). CDR3 bases: TGTGCCAGTAGTATAGATCTTGGACTGGCAACTAATGAAAAACTGTTTTTT. This sequence encodes CASSIDLGLATNEKLFF.

As DNA, the CDR3 is TGCGCCAGCAGCAGCGAGGGGGTCTATGAGCAGTTCTTC. It encodes CASSSEGVYEQFF. The chain joins TRBV5-1 to TRBJ2-1; perhaps TRBD1 as D (6 bases). CDR3 size: 13 residues. Trimming took off 4 bases at V and 8 bases at J, with 13 bases between the two ends. Germline assignment: CDR1 SGHRS and CDR2 YFSETQ. The full variable domain, with the rest looked up from reference TRBV5-1 and TRBJ2-1, is KAGVTQTPRYLIKTRGQQVTLSCSPISGHRSVSWYQQTPGQGLQFLFEYFSETQRNKGNFPGRFSGRQFSNSRSEMNVSTLELGDSALYLCASSSEGVYEQFFGPGTRLTVL.